A selection of T cell receptor beta chains follows, all from one sample in a study of blood T cell repertoires in COVID-19. Repertoires were generated with immunoSEQ multiplex PCR, while TCRdb's copy carries only in-frame clones and drops some. The sample includes over 60,000 clones, 75% to 90% seen only once; the top ten take around 11%. Sequenced material: peripheral blood. The receptors shown here come from a human donor in a cohort sampled during active COVID-19. Both conserved end residues are part of each CDR3. A D gene is named only where the DNA matches it firmly. Clone size is shown for a subset of rows, as once, few, many or a class of expanded clone.

CDR3 length	V gene	D gene	J gene	clone size	CDR3 DNA	CDR3 protein
13	TRBV6-5	TRBD2	TRBJ2-7	.	TGTGCCAGCAGTCCCCCCGGGGGGGGCGAGCAGTACTTC	CASSPPGGGEQYF
13	TRBV25-1	TRBD1	TRBJ1-1	.	TGTGCCAGTCAGGGGGCTTTGAACACTGAAGCTTTCTTT	CASQGALNTEAFF
14	TRBV27	.	TRBJ1-5	.	TGTGCCAGCAGTAAGATCTATAGCAATCAGCCCCAGCATTTT	CASSKIYSNQPQHF
14	TRBV5-1	TRBD2	TRBJ2-1	.	TGCGCCAGCAGCTTGACTAGCGGCGGGTATGAGCAGTTCTTC	CASSLTSGGYEQFF
12	TRBV12-3/TRBV12-4	.	TRBJ1-2	.	TGTGCCAGCAGTATCAGAACATATGGCTACACCTTC	CASSIRTYGYTF
14	TRBV7-6	TRBD1	TRBJ1-6	.	TGTGCCAGCAGCTTAGGGGACAGTTATTCACCCCTCCACTTT	CASSLGDSYSPLHF
17	TRBV6-2/TRBV6-3	.	TRBJ1-4	.	TGTGCCAGCAGTTACGGGCCCGTTCGATCGACTAATGAAAAACTGTTTTTT	CASSYGPVRSTNEKLFF
13	TRBV10-3	.	TRBJ1-5	.	TGTGCCATCAGTGACCAGGGGTATCAGCCCCAGCATTTT	CAISDQGYQPQHF
13	TRBV25-1	.	TRBJ2-7	.	TGTGCCAGCAGTGGCCCAGGGGTGGGCGAGCAGTACTTC	CASSGPGVGEQYF
16	TRBV9	TRBD1	TRBJ2-7	.	TGTGCCAGCAGCGCCAGCCGGGACAGGGTGGCCTACGAGCAGTACTTC	CASSASRDRVAYEQYF
14	TRBV5-1	.	TRBJ2-7	.	TGCGCCAGCAGCTTAACCGGGACTTTCTACGAGCAGTACTTC	CASSLTGTFYEQYF
17	TRBV4-2	TRBD1	TRBJ1-6	.	TGTGCCAGCAGCCTTCAACAGGGGGCAACCTATAATTCACCCCTCCACTTT	CASSLQQGATYNSPLHF
13	TRBV5-1	TRBD1	TRBJ1-4	.	TGCGCCAGCAGTGATCAGGGGGGTGAAAAACTGTTTTTT	CASSDQGGEKLFF
17	TRBV4-2	.	TRBJ1-5	.	TGTGCCAGCAGCCAAGAGGTGGCCGCGACAGTCGATCAGCCCCAGCATTTT	CASSQEVAATVDQPQHF
13	TRBV10-3	.	TRBJ1-1	.	TGTGCCATCACCCAGACGGGGAACACTGAAGCTTTCTTT	CAITQTGNTEAFF
16	TRBV30	.	TRBJ2-2	.	TGTGCCTGGAGTCCCCTAGGGGGGGCGGGCACCGGGGAGCTGTTTTTT	CAWSPLGGAGTGELFF
16	TRBV25-1	TRBD1	TRBJ2-2	.	TGTGCCAGCAGTGAGCCCACAGGGGGCCGAACCGGGGAGCTGTTTTTT	CASSEPTGGRTGELFF
14	TRBV18	TRBD1	TRBJ1-1	.	TGTGCCAGCTCAGCGACAGGGTCAAACACTGAAGCTTTCTTT	CASSATGSNTEAFF
16	TRBV7-9	TRBD2	TRBJ2-1	.	TGTGCCAGCAGCTTATTGCGGGGGGGCCCCCACAATGAGCAGTTCTTC	CASSLLRGGPHNEQFF
15	TRBV10-1	.	TRBJ2-3	.	TGCGCCAGCAGCCAGACAGGCTCTAGCACAGATACGCAGTATTTT	CASSQTGSSTDTQYF
12	TRBV3-1/TRBV3-2	.	TRBJ1-4	.	TGTGCCAGCAGCCAAGCGGGGGAAAAACTGTTTTTT	CASSQAGEKLFF
16	TRBV4-2	.	TRBJ2-7	.	TGTGCCAGCAGCCCCAGCCTGGCTAGCGCCTCCTACGAGCAGTACTTC	CASSPSLASASYEQYF
14	TRBV2	TRBD1	TRBJ2-3	.	TGTGCCAGCAGTGGCACAGGGGGGACAGATACGCAGTATTTT	CASSGTGGTDTQYF
13	TRBV29-1	TRBD1	TRBJ1-2	.	TGCAGCGTCCAGGACAGGGGGAAGTATGGCTACACCTTC	CSVQDRGKYGYTF
16	TRBV2	TRBD2	TRBJ2-5	.	TGTGCCAGCAGTGAGGGACTAGCGGGAGGGCAAGAGACCCAGTACTTC	CASSEGLAGGQETQYF
14	TRBV9	TRBD1	TRBJ1-2	few	TGTGCCAGCAGCGGACAGGGTTATAACTATGGCTACACCTTC	CASSGQGYNYGYTF
16	TRBV18	TRBD1	TRBJ2-2	.	TGTGCCAGCTCACCGTTCGGGACAGGGAGAACCGGGGAGCTGTTTTTT	CASSPFGTGRTGELFF
15	TRBV3-1/TRBV3-2	TRBD2	TRBJ2-1	.	TGTGCCAGCAGCCAAAGCCGCCTAGCGGGCCATGCGCAGTTCTTC	CASSQSRLAGHAQFF
15	TRBV9	.	TRBJ1-3	.	TGTGCCAGCAGCGTAGCGGGGGACTCTGGAAACACCATATATTTT	CASSVAGDSGNTIYF
14	TRBV18	TRBD2	TRBJ2-7	.	TGTGCCAGCTCACCACCGGCGGGAGAGGACGAGCAGTACTTC	CASSPPAGEDEQYF
18	TRBV15	.	TRBJ2-3	.	TGTGCCACCAGCAGAGAACCGCCGGCGGGAACTAGCACAGATACGCAGTATTTT	CATSREPPAGTSTDTQYF
15	TRBV7-3	TRBD2	TRBJ2-1	.	TGTGCCAGCAGCTTACAAGGACTAGGATACAATGAGCAGTTCTTC	CASSLQGLGYNEQFF
16	TRBV5-1	TRBD1	TRBJ1-2	.	TGCGCCAGCAGCTCTCTCGCTCTGACAGGGGGCCTTGGCTACACCTTC	CASSSLALTGGLGYTF
19	TRBV4-1	TRBD2	TRBJ2-3	.	TGCGCCAGCAGCGCAACCCTCGACCCGGGACTAGCGGGGGCAGATACGCAGTATTTT	CASSATLDPGLAGADTQYF
15	TRBV27	TRBD1	TRBJ2-7	.	TGTGCCAGCAGTTTATCGAAGGGACAGCCCTACGAGCAGTACTTC	CASSLSKGQPYEQYF
17	TRBV5-3	.	TRBJ1-2	.	TGTGCCAGAAGCTTGGCCACGGGATTCGAGGGGGACTATGGCTACACCTTC	CARSLATGFEGDYGYTF
16	TRBV7-8	.	TRBJ2-1	.	TGTGCCAGCAGTAACTTGGGGGGATGGCCCTACAATGAGCAGTTCTTC	CASSNLGGWPYNEQFF
13	TRBV5-6	.	TRBJ2-7	.	TGTGCCAGTAGAAGAACAGGGTCCTACGAGCAGTACTTC	CASRRTGSYEQYF
13	TRBV6-6	.	TRBJ1-1	.	TGTGCCAGCAGTTACTCCGGAGTTAGTGAAGCTTTCTTT	CASSYSGVSEAFF
14	TRBV5-6	.	TRBJ2-3	.	TGTGCCAGCAGCGGCCGGGAGAGTGCAGATACGCAGTATTTT	CASSGRESADTQYF
14	TRBV5-5	.	TRBJ2-3	once	TGTGCCAGCAGCAGGACACGTAGCACAGATACGCAGTATTTT	CASSRTRSTDTQYF
15	TRBV3-1/TRBV3-2	TRBD1	TRBJ1-2	once	TGTGCCAGCAGCCATCTGGGACAGTGGGACTATGGCTACACCTTC	CASSHLGQWDYGYTF
14	TRBV5-4	.	TRBJ2-1	.	TGTGCCAGCAGCTCAAATCTAAGGGGGGGTGAGCAGTTCTTC	CASSSNLRGGEQFF
18	TRBV7-6	.	TRBJ1-6	.	TGTGCCAGCAGCTTAGAAGTGGCCGACAGCTCCTATAATTCACCCCTCCACTTT	CASSLEVADSSYNSPLHF
17	TRBV4-2	TRBD2	TRBJ2-5	.	TGTGCCAGCAGCCGGGGCGAGATGGCGGGGGGGCGTGAGACCCAGTACTTC	CASSRGEMAGGRETQYF
15	TRBV10-3	.	TRBJ2-2	.	TGTGCCATCAGTGAGGGGGACATCGGGACCGGGGAGCTGTTTTTT	CAISEGDIGTGELFF
14	TRBV6-5	.	TRBJ2-5	.	TGTGCCAGCAGGAGGGTGGCTCAAGGGGAGACCCAGTACTTC	CASRRVAQGETQYF
14	TRBV19	.	TRBJ1-1	few	TGTGCCAGTAGTATAATCCCAGGAAACACTGAAGCTTTCTTT	CASSIIPGNTEAFF
14	TRBV15	.	TRBJ2-1	.	TGTGCCACCAGCAGAGGGCAGGGTTACAATGAGCAGTTCTTC	CATSRGQGYNEQFF
13	TRBV9	.	TRBJ2-7	.	TGTGCCAGCAGCGGAGCGCTAGGTGGGGAGCAGTACTTC	CASSGALGGEQYF
15	TRBV24-1	.	TRBJ1-5	.	TGTGCCACCAGCGCGGCGGGGCAGGGCAATCAGCCCCAGCATTTT	CATSAAGQGNQPQHF
16	TRBV3-1/TRBV3-2	.	TRBJ2-7	once	TGTGCCAGCAGCCTCTCTGTCCCACCTCGGGGAGGCGAGCAGTACTTC	CASSLSVPPRGGEQYF
12	TRBV28	.	TRBJ2-5	.	TGTGCCACCCGGGGGTTATCAGAGACCCAGTACTTC	CATRGLSETQYF
14	TRBV28	TRBD1	TRBJ1-2	.	TGTGCCAGCAGGAAACAGGGGAGTTACTATGGCTACACCTTC	CASRKQGSYYGYTF
14	TRBV9	TRBD2	TRBJ2-7	once	TGTGCCAGCAGCGTAGTAACTAGCGGCTACGAGCAGTACTTC	CASSVVTSGYEQYF
13	TRBV27	.	TRBJ2-6	.	TGTGCCAGCAGTTTTTATGGGGCCAACGTCCTGACTTTC	CASSFYGANVLTF
13	TRBV10-2	.	TRBJ1-3	.	TGCGCCAGCGCGGACAGCTCTGGAAACACCATATATTTT	CASADSSGNTIYF
15	TRBV5-1	TRBD1	TRBJ1-1	once	TGCGCCAGCAGCCCGGGGGGGACAGGGGCCACTGAAGCTTTCTTT	CASSPGGTGATEAFF
14	TRBV9	TRBD2	TRBJ2-7	.	TGTGCCAGCAGCGTAGAGACTAGCTTCTACGAGCAGTACTTC	CASSVETSFYEQYF